The rows below give T cell receptor beta chains drawn from one sample of a study of T cell changes during pregnancy in multiple sclerosis. TCRdb's copy holds only in-frame clones and misses some; the assay was immunoSEQ multiplex PCR. Here the sample spans around 60,000 clones, over 75% being singletons. The sequences come from peripheral blood, collected in the first trimester of pregnancy. The receptors derive from a female donor with multiple sclerosis, enrolled in a pregnancy study. CDR3s include the opening cysteine and the closing phenylalanine or tryptophan. The D gene is left open where the match is weak. Clone size is stated in some rows and not others, as once, few, many or a class when expanded.

d_gene | j_gene | v_gene | abundance | CDR3aa | CDR3nt
TRBD2 | TRBJ2-3 | TRBV4-2 | NA | CASSQIYPGGTTDTQYF | TGTGCCAGCAGCCAAATTTATCCGGGGGGTACCACAGATACGCAGTATTTT
TRBD2 | TRBJ2-7 | TRBV19 | NA | CASSRLAGDTYEQYF | TGTGCCAGTAGTCGACTAGCGGGAGACACCTACGAGCAGTACTTC
TRBD1 | TRBJ1-2 | TRBV7-2 | NA | CASSSGLGTGVYGYTF | TGTGCCAGCAGCTCGGGACTGGGGACAGGGGTTTATGGCTACACCTTC
TRBD1 | TRBJ1-1 | TRBV5-6 | NA | CASSHARQGAPEAFF | TGTGCCAGCAGCCACGCGAGACAGGGGGCTCCTGAAGCTTTCTTT
TRBD2 | TRBJ2-2 | TRBV5-1 | NA | CASSFSGSYGELFF | TGCGCCAGCAGCTTTAGCGGGTCTTACGGGGAGCTGTTTTTT
TRBD2 | TRBJ2-6 | TRBV27 | NA | CASSLSGRAAGANVLTF | TGTGCCAGCAGCCTTAGTGGGAGGGCCGCTGGGGCCAACGTCCTGACTTTC
NA | TRBJ2-1 | TRBV6-4 | NA | CASSPGLNNEQFF | TGTGCCAGCAGCCCCGGACTAAACAATGAGCAGTTCTTC
NA | TRBJ2-6 | TRBV6-1 | few | CASSEAGSGANVLTF | TGTGCCAGCAGTGAAGCCGGCTCTGGGGCCAACGTCCTGACTTTC
TRBD2 | TRBJ2-1 | TRBV6-5 | NA | CASSYMAGAGNEQFF | TGTGCCAGCAGTTATATGGCGGGAGCGGGCAATGAGCAGTTCTTC
TRBD2 | TRBJ2-5 | TRBV28 | few | CASSSMGLALETQYF | TGTGCCAGCAGTTCGATGGGACTAGCGTTAGAGACCCAGTACTTC
NA | TRBJ1-4 | TRBV10-3 | NA | CAISESPDRANEKLFF | TGTGCCATCAGTGAGTCTCCCGACAGAGCTAATGAAAAACTGTTTTTT
TRBD1 | TRBJ1-2 | TRBV15 | NA | CATSRDRERGGYTF | TGTGCCACCAGCAGGGACAGGGAGAGGGGTGGCTACACCTTC
NA | TRBJ1-1 | TRBV19 | once | CASSIVNTEAFF | TGTGCCAGTAGTATCGTGAACACTGAAGCTTTCTTT
NA | TRBJ2-2 | TRBV5-1 | NA | CASSLQGSGELFF | TGCGCCAGCAGCTTACAGGGCTCCGGGGAGCTGTTTTTT
NA | TRBJ2-7 | TRBV6-4 | NA | CASMNLTGAIGEQYF | TGTGCCAGCATGAACCTAACGGGAGCGATCGGCGAGCAGTACTTC
TRBD2 | TRBJ2-7 | TRBV7-9 | NA | CASSPRGTSGSYEQYF | TGTGCCAGCAGCCCGCGGGGGACTAGCGGTTCCTACGAGCAGTACTTC
TRBD2 | TRBJ2-5 | TRBV6-1 | NA | CASTSGGQGTQYF | TGTGCCAGCACGTCGGGAGGGCAGGGGACCCAGTACTTC
NA | TRBJ2-1 | TRBV11-1 | NA | CASSFSASTRNEQFF | TGTGCCAGCAGCTTTAGCGCGTCTACGAGGAATGAGCAGTTCTTC
NA | TRBJ2-7 | TRBV6-6 | once | CASRGGGSASEQYF | TGTGCCAGCAGGGGTGGTGGGAGCGCAAGCGAGCAGTACTTC
TRBD2 | TRBJ2-1 | TRBV4-2 | NA | CASSRGLAGGYNEQFF | TGTGCCAGCAGCCGAGGACTAGCGGGCGGGTACAATGAGCAGTTCTTC
TRBD1 | TRBJ1-2 | TRBV19 | NA | CASSITTGDYGYTF | TGTGCCAGTAGTATCACGACAGGGGACTATGGCTACACCTTC
TRBD2 | TRBJ2-1 | TRBV4-3 | NA | CASSQDWTSAWYNEQFF | TGCGCCAGCAGCCAAGACTGGACTAGCGCGTGGTACAATGAGCAGTTCTTC
TRBD1 | TRBJ2-3 | TRBV9 | once | CASSHDRVRSTDTQYF | TGTGCCAGCAGCCATGACAGGGTCAGGTCCACAGATACGCAGTATTTT
NA | TRBJ1-1 | TRBV20-1 | few | CSATVNTEAFF | TGCAGTGCTACGGTGAACACTGAAGCTTTCTTT
NA | TRBJ1-1 | TRBV19 | NA | CASSDTMNTEAFF | TGTGCCAGTAGCGACACGATGAACACTGAAGCTTTCTTT
NA | TRBJ2-7 | TRBV5-4 | NA | CASSLLSGEQYF | TGTGCCAGCAGCTTGCTCTCCGGCGAGCAGTACTTC
TRBD2 | TRBJ2-2 | TRBV5-1 | NA | CASSGLAGSTGELFF | TGCGCCAGCAGCGGACTAGCGGGATCGACCGGGGAGCTGTTTTTT
TRBD2 | TRBJ2-2 | TRBV5-1 | NA | CASSVGTTGGELFF | TGCGCCAGCAGCGTCGGGACTACCGGCGGGGAGCTGTTTTTT
NA | TRBJ1-4 | TRBV30 | NA | CAWSTPRGTNEKLFF | TGTGCCTGGAGTACACCTCGGGGAACTAATGAAAAACTGTTTTTT
TRBD2 | TRBJ2-2 | TRBV5-1 | NA | CASSLAASGSGGELFF | TGCGCCAGCAGCTTGGCGGCTAGCGGGAGCGGCGGGGAGCTGTTTTTT
TRBD1 | TRBJ2-7 | TRBV5-4 | NA | CASSLGQGASYEQYF | TGTGCCAGCAGCCTGGGACAGGGGGCCTCCTACGAGCAGTACTTC
TRBD1 | TRBJ1-2 | TRBV28 | once | CASSLPNPWGQGADYGYTF | TGTGCCAGCAGTTTACCAAACCCATGGGGACAGGGGGCAGACTATGGCTACACCTTC
NA | TRBJ1-1 | TRBV5-6 | NA | CASSLQGGNTEAFF | TGTGCCAGCAGCTTGCAGGGTGGGAACACTGAAGCTTTCTTT
TRBD1 | TRBJ1-1 | TRBV19 | NA | CASTLHRDRGMNTEAFF | TGTGCCAGTACCCTCCACCGGGACAGGGGGATGAACACTGAAGCTTTCTTT
NA | TRBJ2-1 | TRBV5-6 | NA | CASSRDTGRSYNEQFF | TGTGCCAGCAGCCGGGACACCGGGAGGTCGTACAATGAGCAGTTCTTC
TRBD1 | TRBJ1-1 | TRBV11-1 | few | CASSFGRGSTEAFF | TGTGCCAGCAGCTTTGGCAGGGGGTCCACTGAAGCTTTCTTT
NA | TRBJ2-7 | TRBV6-1 | NA | CASSEYGSSYEQYF | TGTGCCAGCAGTGAATACGGGAGCTCCTACGAGCAGTACTTC
NA | TRBJ2-1 | TRBV5-1 | NA | CASSPNAAGVNEQFF | TGCGCCAGCAGCCCAAACGCCGCCGGGGTCAATGAGCAGTTCTTC
NA | TRBJ2-3 | TRBV27 | NA | CASSLSADTQYF | TGTGCCAGCAGTTTATCCGCAGATACGCAGTATTTT
TRBD1 | TRBJ2-1 | TRBV4-1 | NA | CASGQGADEQFF | TGCGCCAGCGGGCAGGGGGCTGATGAGCAGTTCTTC
TRBD2 | TRBJ2-3 | TRBV27 | NA | CASSFTLAGNTDTQYF | TGTGCCAGCAGTTTTACCCTAGCGGGAAATACAGATACGCAGTATTTT
NA | TRBJ1-4 | TRBV5-1 | NA | CASSLGQAEKLFF | TGCGCCAGCAGCTTGGGGCAGGCAGAAAAACTGTTTTTT
TRBD1 | TRBJ2-3 | TRBV29-1 | NA | CSGRTGAKDTQYF | TGCAGCGGTCGGACAGGGGCGAAAGATACGCAGTATTTT
NA | TRBJ2-1 | TRBV28 | NA | CATADRLYNEQFF | TGTGCCACCGCGGACAGATTATACAATGAGCAGTTCTTC
TRBD1 | TRBJ1-2 | TRBV5-1 | once | CASSPGQGEGYTF | TGCGCCAGCAGCCCAGGACAGGGGGAAGGCTACACCTTC
NA | TRBJ2-3 | TRBV30 | NA | CAWSTGTRTDTQYF | TGTGCCTGGTCGACAGGGACTAGAACAGATACGCAGTATTTT
TRBD1 | TRBJ2-7 | TRBV7-2 | NA | CASSLLKDRGYEQYF | TGTGCCAGCAGCTTACTGAAGGACAGGGGGTATGAGCAGTACTTC
NA | TRBJ1-4 | TRBV6-5 | NA | CASSTPRGEKLFF | TGTGCCAGCAGTACACCCCGTGGTGAAAAACTGTTTTTT